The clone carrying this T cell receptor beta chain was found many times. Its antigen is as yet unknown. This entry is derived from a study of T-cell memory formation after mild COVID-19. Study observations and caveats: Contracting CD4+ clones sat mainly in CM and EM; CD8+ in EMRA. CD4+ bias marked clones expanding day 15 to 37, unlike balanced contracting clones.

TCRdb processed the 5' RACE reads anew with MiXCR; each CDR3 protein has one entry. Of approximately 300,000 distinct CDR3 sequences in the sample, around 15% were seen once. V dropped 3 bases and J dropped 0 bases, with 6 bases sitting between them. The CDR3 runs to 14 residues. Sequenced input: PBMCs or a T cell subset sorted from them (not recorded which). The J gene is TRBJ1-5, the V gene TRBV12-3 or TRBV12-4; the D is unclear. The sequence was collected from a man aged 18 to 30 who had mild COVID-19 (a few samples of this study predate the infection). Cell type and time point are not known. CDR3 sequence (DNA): TGTGCCAGCAGTTTTGGGGATAGCAATCAGCCCCAGCATTTT. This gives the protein CASSFGDSNQPQHF.